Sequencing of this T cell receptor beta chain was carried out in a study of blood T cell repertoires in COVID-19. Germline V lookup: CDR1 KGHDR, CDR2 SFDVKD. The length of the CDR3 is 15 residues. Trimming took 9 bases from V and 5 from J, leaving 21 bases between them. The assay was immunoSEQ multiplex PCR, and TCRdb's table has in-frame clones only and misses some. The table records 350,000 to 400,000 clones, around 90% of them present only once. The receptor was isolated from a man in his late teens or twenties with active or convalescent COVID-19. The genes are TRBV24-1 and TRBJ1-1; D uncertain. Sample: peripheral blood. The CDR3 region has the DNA TGTGCCACCGGTCCAAATCGACACGAGAAGACTGAAGCTTTCTTT. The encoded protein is CATGPNRHEKTEAFF.